This entry describes one T cell receptor beta chain. Its antigen is currently unknown. This entry belongs to a study of T-cell memory formation after mild COVID-19. About the study: The study found TCR clusters largely donor specific. Study findings and constraints: Some clones that responded were present in memory (sampled pre-infection), which suggests cross-reactive memory joined.

TCRdb processed the 5' RACE reads anew with MiXCR; each CDR3 protein has one entry. The data hold tens of thousands of distinct CDR3 sequences, with about 12% observed a single time. V was pared by 5 bases and J by 11 bases, with 5 bases of the junction left unmatched. CDR1 is SGHTA and CDR2 is FQGTGA in the germline V gene. The CDR3 has 12 amino acids. The clonotype was recovered from an adult woman who had mild COVID-19 (a few samples of this study predate the infection). Cell type and time point are not known. The sequenced sample was PBMCs or a T cell subset sorted from them (not recorded which). This chain joins TRBV7-3 and TRBJ1-1; 10 bases map to TRBD1. The CDR3 sequence is CASSPGTGVAFF. For the CDR3, the DNA is TGTGCCAGCAGCCCCGGGACAGGGGTGGCTTTCTTT.